This T cell receptor (beta chain) was recorded in a study of identical twins. This clonotype was detected only once. An end of the junction does not agree with germline; a read error may underlie this. TCRdb reprocessed the 5' RACE reads via MiXCR and lists one record per CDR3 protein. Of 300,000 to 400,000 distinct CDR3 sequences in the sample, 9% to 10% were seen once. CDR3 length: 13 amino acids. V gene TRBV12-3 or TRBV12-4 combines with J gene TRBJ1-1, with D possibly matching TRBD1 (6 bases). The source is a woman in her fifties or sixties in good health. The sample was naive T cells sorted from blood. CDR3 in DNA: TGTGACAGCAGCCTAGGGGGTCACACTGAAGCTTTCTTT. It translates to CDSSLGGHTEAFF.